This T cell receptor beta chain was recovered during a study of blood T cell repertoires in COVID-19. TCRdb's table, derived via immunoSEQ multiplex PCR, lists solely in-frame clones and lacks some. The sample contains 390,000 or so clones, 80% to 90% of which appear only once. Looked up from germline, CDR1 is SEHNR and CDR2 is FQNEAQ (reference sequence). V was shortened by 1 base and J by 4 bases, with 8 bases between the two germline ends. The CDR3 length is 14 residues. The sequenced material came from PBMCs or T cells enriched from blood (not recorded which). The chain combines TRBV7-9 with TRBJ2-1; D not certain. The receptor comes from a man aged 18 to 35 who had recovered from COVID-19. The CDR3 DNA is TGTGCCAGCAGCTTAGAACCAGATTACAATGAGCAGTTCTTC. Translation gives CASSLEPDYNEQFF.